This T cell receptor (beta chain) was profiled in a study of OX40 agonist ivuxolimab in advanced cancers. Clones were sequenced by immunoSEQ multiplex PCR, and TCRdb holds only the in-frame ones, with some missing. The sample lists about 63,000 clones; 75% to 90% were seen once. In germline, CDR1 is MGHRA, CDR2 YSYEKL. The CDR3 extends over 15 amino acids. V lost 4 bases, J lost 9 bases, and 16 bases lay in between. The input for sequencing was CD4+ or CD8+ T cells sorted from blood, taken in a trial of the OX40 agonist ivuxolimab. The clonotype comes from an adult with an advanced solid tumor such as melanoma, head and neck, liver or kidney cancer. The chain is built from TRBV4-1 and TRBJ1-6; D is ambiguous. The CDR3 loop reads CASSPFLSGGSPLHF. The CDR3 DNA sequence: TGCGCCAGCAGCCCCTTCCTATCGGGCGGTTCACCCCTCCACTTT.